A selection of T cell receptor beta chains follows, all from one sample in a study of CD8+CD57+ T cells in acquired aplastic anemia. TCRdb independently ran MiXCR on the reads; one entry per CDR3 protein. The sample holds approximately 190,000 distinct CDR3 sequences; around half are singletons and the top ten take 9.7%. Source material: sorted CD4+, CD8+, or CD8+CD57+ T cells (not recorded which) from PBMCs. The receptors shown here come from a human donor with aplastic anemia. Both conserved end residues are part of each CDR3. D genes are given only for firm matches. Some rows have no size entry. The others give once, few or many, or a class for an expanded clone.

CDR3 DNA: TGCGCCAGCGAGAAGTTTGACACCGGGGAGCTGTTTTTT
CDR3 protein: CASEKFDTGELFF
V gene: TRBV10-1
J gene: TRBJ2-2
D gene: .
clone size: .

CDR3 DNA: TGTGCCAGCAGCCCCGGACAGGGCCCAAATCAGCCCCAGCATTTT
CDR3 protein: CASSPGQGPNQPQHF
V gene: TRBV7-9
J gene: TRBJ1-5
D gene: TRBD1
clone size: .

CDR3 DNA: TGTGCCAGCAGCCCCATATCGAGGAATGAGCAGTTCTTC
CDR3 protein: CASSPISRNEQFF
V gene: TRBV7-2
J gene: TRBJ2-1
D gene: .
clone size: .

CDR3 DNA: TGTGCCAGCAGTCCTTCTCCTGGTAATTCACCCCTCCACTTT
CDR3 protein: CASSPSPGNSPLHF
V gene: TRBV2
J gene: TRBJ1-6
D gene: .
clone size: .

CDR3 DNA: TGTGCCAGCAGCTCCGGGACAGGGGACACCGGGGAGCTGTTTTTT
CDR3 protein: CASSSGTGDTGELFF
V gene: TRBV5-5
J gene: TRBJ2-2
D gene: TRBD1
clone size: .

CDR3 DNA: TGCAGTGCTAGATACAGGGCCCGGGAGACCCAGTACTTC
CDR3 protein: CSARYRARETQYF
V gene: TRBV20-1
J gene: TRBJ2-5
D gene: .
clone size: many

CDR3 DNA: TGTGCCATCAGTGAGCCGGGGGTGGGTCAGCCCCAGCATTTT
CDR3 protein: CAISEPGVGQPQHF
V gene: TRBV10-3
J gene: TRBJ1-5
D gene: .
clone size: .

CDR3 DNA: TGCGCCAGCAGCCGCGGGAGCTCTGGGGCCGACGTCCTGACTTTC
CDR3 protein: CASSRGSSGADVLTF
V gene: TRBV5-1
J gene: TRBJ2-6
D gene: TRBD2
clone size: .

CDR3 DNA: TGCGGTGCTAGGCACGGGCTCCTTGGCACAGATACGCAGTATTTT
CDR3 protein: CGARHGLLGTDTQYF
V gene: TRBV20-1
J gene: TRBJ2-3
D gene: .
clone size: .

CDR3 DNA: TGTGCCAGCAGCTCCCCCCCGGGTAGGTCTGGGGCCAACGTCCTGACTTTC
CDR3 protein: CASSSPPGRSGANVLTF
V gene: TRBV7-9
J gene: TRBJ2-6
D gene: .
clone size: .

CDR3 DNA: TGTGCCAGCAGGAGCACCGGGACAGGGGCATCCTATGGCTACACCTTC
CDR3 protein: CASRSTGTGASYGYTF
V gene: TRBV6-1
J gene: TRBJ1-2
D gene: TRBD1
clone size: few

CDR3 DNA: TGTGCCAGCAGCCGCCCCTACAATGAGCAGTTCTTC
CDR3 protein: CASSRPYNEQFF
V gene: TRBV7-2
J gene: TRBJ2-1
D gene: .
clone size: .

CDR3 DNA: TGCGCCAGCAATGGGGGGGGCCAAGACTCCTACGAGCAGTACTTC
CDR3 protein: CASNGGGQDSYEQYF
V gene: TRBV10-2
J gene: TRBJ2-7
D gene: .
clone size: few

CDR3 DNA: TGTGCCAGCAGCTCCGCGTTGACGCAGTATTTT
CDR3 protein: CASSSALTQYF
V gene: TRBV7-8
J gene: TRBJ2-3
D gene: .
clone size: .

CDR3 DNA: TGTGCCAGCAGTTTCATTGCAGGCAGGGCCGGGGAGCTGTTTTTT
CDR3 protein: CASSFIAGRAGELFF
V gene: TRBV28
J gene: TRBJ2-2
D gene: .
clone size: .

CDR3 DNA: TGTGCCAGCAGCCACGGGTTAGCAGATACGCAGTATTTT
CDR3 protein: CASSHGLADTQYF
V gene: TRBV7-3
J gene: TRBJ2-3
D gene: .
clone size: .

CDR3 DNA: TGCAGTGCCAGAACCAGAAACTATGGCTACACCTTC
CDR3 protein: CSARTRNYGYTF
V gene: TRBV20-1
J gene: TRBJ1-2
D gene: .
clone size: many

CDR3 DNA: TGTGCCAGCAGCTCGGCTCCGGGAGGCAAGCAGTTCTTC
CDR3 protein: CASSSAPGGKQFF
V gene: TRBV11-3
J gene: TRBJ2-1
D gene: TRBD2
clone size: .

CDR3 DNA: TGTGCCAGCAGCCTCAGGGCTCACTACCAAGAGACCCAGTACTTC
CDR3 protein: CASSLRAHYQETQYF
V gene: TRBV5-6
J gene: TRBJ2-5
D gene: .
clone size: few

CDR3 DNA: TGTGCCAGTAGTCCTGGGACAGGCATGAACACTGAAGCTTTCTTT
CDR3 protein: CASSPGTGMNTEAFF
V gene: TRBV19
J gene: TRBJ1-1
D gene: TRBD1
clone size: once

CDR3 DNA: TGCAGTGCCAAACGGGACACCGCAATCTATGGCTACACCTTC
CDR3 protein: CSAKRDTAIYGYTF
V gene: TRBV20-1
J gene: TRBJ1-2
D gene: .
clone size: once

CDR3 DNA: TGTGCCAGCAGCTTAGCGGGGAAGTTACGAGTGGAGCCCCAGCATTTT
CDR3 protein: CASSLAGKLRVEPQHF
V gene: TRBV7-2
J gene: TRBJ1-5
D gene: .
clone size: .

CDR3 DNA: TGTGCCAGCAGGGGGGGGGGCCCAGATACGCAGTATTTT
CDR3 protein: CASRGGGPDTQYF
V gene: TRBV2
J gene: TRBJ2-3
D gene: .
clone size: .

CDR3 DNA: TGTGCCAGCAGTGAATTCGGCAGGGAAGATCAGCCCCAGCATTTT
CDR3 protein: CASSEFGREDQPQHF
V gene: TRBV2
J gene: TRBJ1-5
D gene: .
clone size: once

CDR3 DNA: TGTGCCAGCAGTTTTATAAGAAGGACTCTCGAGCAGTACTTC
CDR3 protein: CASSFIRRTLEQYF
V gene: TRBV12-3/TRBV12-4
J gene: TRBJ2-7
D gene: .
clone size: .

CDR3 DNA: TGTGCCAGTAGTCCGGGACTCCTGTACCAAGAGACCCAGTACTTC
CDR3 protein: CASSPGLLYQETQYF
V gene: TRBV19
J gene: TRBJ2-5
D gene: .
clone size: .

CDR3 DNA: TGTGCCAGCACTAAGGGGCCTGATCAGCCCCAGCATTTT
CDR3 protein: CASTKGPDQPQHF
V gene: TRBV6-1
J gene: TRBJ1-5
D gene: .
clone size: .

CDR3 DNA: TGTGCCAGCAGCTTAGGCTGGACGGGCTACAACACCGGGGAGCTGTTTTTT
CDR3 protein: CASSLGWTGYNTGELFF
V gene: TRBV11-2
J gene: TRBJ2-2
D gene: .
clone size: .

CDR3 DNA: TGTGCCAGCAGTTTACGGCGCCAACCGGGCCAAGAGACCCAGTACTTC
CDR3 protein: CASSLRRQPGQETQYF
V gene: TRBV12-3/TRBV12-4
J gene: TRBJ2-5
D gene: .
clone size: .

CDR3 DNA: TGTGCCAGCAGGTCGACAGTGACCTACGAGCAGTACTTC
CDR3 protein: CASRSTVTYEQYF
V gene: TRBV2
J gene: TRBJ2-7
D gene: .
clone size: few

CDR3 DNA: TGCAGCTCGGACCGGGACAGGGGGTACGAGCAGTACTTC
CDR3 protein: CSSDRDRGYEQYF
V gene: TRBV29-1
J gene: TRBJ2-7
D gene: TRBD1
clone size: .

CDR3 DNA: TGTGCCAGTAGTATGGGCCGGCGAACCTACGAGCGGTACTTC
CDR3 protein: CASSMGRRTYERYF
V gene: TRBV19
J gene: TRBJ2-7
D gene: .
clone size: .

CDR3 DNA: TGCAGTGCTAGGGGAGGGGCATGGGAAAAACTGTTTTTT
CDR3 protein: CSARGGAWEKLFF
V gene: TRBV20-1
J gene: TRBJ1-4
D gene: .
clone size: many

CDR3 DNA: TGTGCCAGCAGTTACGATACAGCAGGGCGAAGGCGTACGCAGTATTTT
CDR3 protein: CASSYDTAGRRRTQYF
V gene: TRBV6-2/TRBV6-3
J gene: TRBJ2-3
D gene: .
clone size: many

CDR3 DNA: TGTGCCAGCAGTTTCAGGACAGGGGGCGAGTCGGAGCAGTACTTC
CDR3 protein: CASSFRTGGESEQYF
V gene: TRBV12-3/TRBV12-4
J gene: TRBJ2-7
D gene: TRBD1
clone size: once

CDR3 DNA: TGTGCCAGTAGTATCTCTGGACAGGGGCGAAATCAGCCCCAGCATTTT
CDR3 protein: CASSISGQGRNQPQHF
V gene: TRBV19
J gene: TRBJ1-5
D gene: TRBD1
clone size: .

CDR3 DNA: TGCAGCGCTACGTGGCAGGGCCCTCAGTACTTC
CDR3 protein: CSATWQGPQYF
V gene: TRBV29-1
J gene: TRBJ2-7
D gene: .
clone size: few

CDR3 DNA: TGTGCCTGGAGTGTACAATCGGGGGGCACTGAAGCTTTCTTT
CDR3 protein: CAWSVQSGGTEAFF
V gene: TRBV30
J gene: TRBJ1-1
D gene: .
clone size: .

CDR3 DNA: TGTGCCAGCAACAGGGACGGGGATACTGAAGCTTTCTTT
CDR3 protein: CASNRDGDTEAFF
V gene: TRBV2
J gene: TRBJ1-1
D gene: .
clone size: many

CDR3 DNA: TGCAGTGCCGAGCGGGACACACAAGAGACCCAGTACTTC
CDR3 protein: CSAERDTQETQYF
V gene: TRBV20-1
J gene: TRBJ2-5
D gene: .
clone size: .

CDR3 DNA: TGTGCCAGCAGCCAAGTGGGACTAGTGAGGTACAATGAGCAGTTCTTC
CDR3 protein: CASSQVGLVRYNEQFF
V gene: TRBV14
J gene: TRBJ2-1
D gene: TRBD2
clone size: once

CDR3 DNA: TGTGCCAGTAGTATAGGGTGGACCCTCGGATCACCCCTCCACTTT
CDR3 protein: CASSIGWTLGSPLHF
V gene: TRBV19
J gene: TRBJ1-6
D gene: .
clone size: .

CDR3 DNA: TGCAGCGTTGAAGGAGGAAACACTGAAGCTTTCTTT
CDR3 protein: CSVEGGNTEAFF
V gene: TRBV29-1
J gene: TRBJ1-1
D gene: .
clone size: once